A selection of T cell receptor beta chains follows, all from one sample in a study of cytomegalovirus exposure and HLA in healthy donors. Repertoires were generated with immunoSEQ multiplex PCR, while TCRdb's copy carries only in-frame clones and drops some. This sample has more than 85,000 clones; approximately 87% occur once, and the top ten carry 2.5% to 3%. Sample: PBMCs. These receptor sequences come from a man aged 40-50 years in good health and CMV-seronegative. Each CDR3 is given with its conserved first and last residue. The D gene is left open where the match is weak. Size values are once, few and many counts, or a class for expanded clones, and some rows have none.

>NA|TRBV30|NA|TRBJ2-2
TGTGCCTGGAGTGTAGGAGAAATCGGGGAGCTGTTTTTT
CAWSVGEIGELFF
>NA|TRBV19|TRBD1|TRBJ1-6
TGTGCCAGTAGTACCGGGACAGGGCATTCACCCCTCCACTTT
CASSTGTGHSPLHF
>NA|TRBV7-3|NA|TRBJ2-5
TGTGCCAGCAGCTTAAATCCCGGAGAGACCCAGTACTTC
CASSLNPGETQYF
>NA|TRBV4-1|NA|TRBJ1-4
TGCGCCAGCAGCCAAGGGTTATGGAGACGGCCAAATGAAAAACTGTTTTTT
CASSQGLWRRPNEKLFF
>NA|TRBV5-1|TRBD1|TRBJ2-7
TGCGCCAGCAGCCCGGACAGGGGGTCCTTTACCTACGAGCAGTACTTC
CASSPDRGSFTYEQYF
>NA|TRBV18|NA|TRBJ1-2
TGTGCCAGCTCACCAGCCAGGGAGGGCTATGGCTACACCTTC
CASSPAREGYGYTF
>NA|TRBV6-5|TRBD1|TRBJ2-7
TGTGCCAGCAGTTACTCAGGGGGCAGCTCCTACGAGCAGTACTTC
CASSYSGGSSYEQYF
>once|TRBV9|TRBD2|TRBJ2-5
TGTGCCAGCAGCGTTTTAGCGGGGGTTCAAGAGACCCAGTACTTC
CASSVLAGVQETQYF
>once|TRBV5-4|NA|TRBJ1-2
TGTGCCAGCAGCCTCGCAAGGGAGGGCTACACCTTC
CASSLAREGYTF
>NA|TRBV10-3|NA|TRBJ1-1
TGTGCCATCAGTGAGTCCCGGACAGCCACGAACACTGAAGCTTTCTTT
CAISESRTATNTEAFF
>NA|TRBV9|TRBD1|TRBJ1-1
TGTGCCAGCAGCGCCCCACAGGGGCAAGCTTTCTTT
CASSAPQGQAFF
>once|TRBV4-3|TRBD1|TRBJ1-4
TGCGCCAGCAGCCACCAATCCTGGACAGGGGGGTTCGCTAATGAAAAACTGTTTTTT
CASSHQSWTGGFANEKLFF
>NA|TRBV5-1|TRBD1|TRBJ1-2
TGCGCCAGCAGCTTAGGGACAGCTGCCGTCTATGGCTACACCTTC
CASSLGTAAVYGYTF
>NA|TRBV9|TRBD2|TRBJ2-5
TGTGCCAGCAGCGCCGGACTAGCGGGGCACCAAGAGACCCAGTACTTC
CASSAGLAGHQETQYF
>NA|TRBV14|TRBD1|TRBJ1-2
TGTGCCAGCAGCCTTTGGGACAGCGGTTATGGCTACACCTTC
CASSLWDSGYGYTF
>NA|TRBV2|NA|TRBJ1-5
TGTGCCAGCCACTGGACCGGGATTCTCAATCAGCCCCAGCATTTT
CASHWTGILNQPQHF
>NA|TRBV6-4|TRBD1|TRBJ1-1
TGTGCCAGCAGTGACTGCCCGGACAGGGACTTGGAAGCTTTCTTT
CASSDCPDRDLEAFF
>few|TRBV6-6|NA|TRBJ2-2
TGTGCCAGCAGTTACTCGTCGGGTTGGACCGGGGAGCTGTTTTTT
CASSYSSGWTGELFF
>NA|TRBV27|TRBD1|TRBJ2-7
TGTGCCAGCAGTTTTGCAGGGGGTGGGTACGAGCAGTACTTC
CASSFAGGGYEQYF
>NA|TRBV5-1|NA|TRBJ2-3
TGCGCCAGCAGCCGTGCTAGTAGCACAGATACGCAGTATTTT
CASSRASSTDTQYF
>NA|TRBV6-5|NA|TRBJ1-1
TGTGCCAGCAGTTACGAGGGCGACACTGAAGCTTTCTTT
CASSYEGDTEAFF
>NA|TRBV28|NA|TRBJ1-3
TGTGCCAGCAGTTTATTTACGTCGGCTGGAAACACCATATATTTT
CASSLFTSAGNTIYF
>NA|TRBV11-2|TRBD2|TRBJ2-5
TGTGCCAGCAGCTTTACCGGGGGGAAAGAGACCCAGTACTTC
CASSFTGGKETQYF
>NA|TRBV19|NA|TRBJ1-2
TGTGCCAGTAGTTCCGGGAACTATGGCTACACCTTC
CASSSGNYGYTF
>NA|TRBV5-1|TRBD1|TRBJ1-1
TGCGCCAGCAGCTTGGGACAGGGCTGGGGGGCTTTCTTT
CASSLGQGWGAFF
>NA|TRBV5-1|NA|TRBJ2-3
TGCGCCAGCAGGGACTTAAATACGCAGTATTTT
CASRDLNTQYF
>NA|TRBV9|TRBD1|TRBJ1-2
TGTGCCAGCAGCCCCAGACAGGGGACTAACTATGGCTACACCTTC
CASSPRQGTNYGYTF
>few|TRBV13|TRBD1|TRBJ1-1
TGTGCCAGCACCTTATTCGGGGACAGGGGGCGCCTCACTGAAGCTTTCTTT
CASTLFGDRGRLTEAFF
>NA|TRBV7-8|NA|TRBJ2-3
TGTGCCAGCAGCTTAACCCGGGGGGCCGGGACAGATACGCAGTATTTT
CASSLTRGAGTDTQYF
>NA|TRBV12-5|NA|TRBJ2-5
TGTGCTAGTGGTCGGGACCAAGAGACCCAGTACTTC
CASGRDQETQYF
>few|TRBV9|TRBD1|TRBJ2-6
TGTGCCAGCAGCGGACCGACAGGGGCTGGGGCCAACGTCCTGACTTTC
CASSGPTGAGANVLTF
>once|TRBV19|NA|TRBJ1-1
TGTGCCAGTAGTATAGATCTATTCGCAGGGCGTTCCACTGAAGCTTTCTTT
CASSIDLFAGRSTEAFF
>NA|TRBV4-1|TRBD2|TRBJ2-7
TGCGCCAGCCCCCCCACTAGCGGGGGGTCGAGGGAGCAGTACTTC
CASPPTSGGSREQYF
>NA|TRBV6-6|NA|TRBJ1-2
TGTGCCAGCAGTTACTCCGGGGGTGGGGACGGCTACACCTTC
CASSYSGGGDGYTF
>once|TRBV7-9|TRBD2|TRBJ2-7
TGTGCCAGCAGCATTTCTAGCGGGAAGGTAGGCGAGCAGTACTTC
CASSISSGKVGEQYF
>NA|TRBV29-1|NA|TRBJ2-5
TGCAGCGTTGATCAGGCCCAAGAGACCCAGTACTTC
CSVDQAQETQYF
>NA|TRBV5-1|TRBD2|TRBJ2-2
TGCGCCAGCAGCTTGGTGGCTGGCGGGGGGAGCACCGGGGAGCTGTTTTTT
CASSLVAGGGSTGELFF
>once|TRBV19|NA|TRBJ1-2
TGTAGAACCAAGACGGGACACCGTAACTATGGCTACACCTTC
CRTKTGHRNYGYTF
>NA|TRBV7-2|NA|TRBJ2-7
TGTGCCAGCAGCCCGCTAGCCCGGGGCTACGAGCAGTACTTC
CASSPLARGYEQYF
>NA|TRBV7-2|TRBD1|TRBJ1-1
TGTGCCAGCAGCTTAGGCGCTGCAGGGGGACCTGAAGCTTTCTTT
CASSLGAAGGPEAFF
>NA|TRBV5-6|NA|TRBJ1-5
TGTGCCAGCAGCTTGTCTGGTGGGGGGGGACCCCAGCATTTT
CASSLSGGGGPQHF
>few|TRBV2|NA|TRBJ1-3
TGTGCCAGCAGACCCGGACAGACCTCTGGAAACACCATATATTTT
CASRPGQTSGNTIYF
>medium-sized|TRBV6-5|TRBD1|TRBJ1-2
TGTGCCAGCAGTTACCAACGGACAGGGGGCGGCTATGGCTACACCTTC
CASSYQRTGGGYGYTF
>NA|TRBV29-1|TRBD1|TRBJ1-3
TGCAGCGTGAGACAGGGCCCTGGAAACACCATATATTTT
CSVRQGPGNTIYF
>NA|TRBV11-2|TRBD2|TRBJ2-3
TGTGCCAGCAGCCATGGACTAGCGGGGGGCCCTAGCACAGATACGCAGTATTTT
CASSHGLAGGPSTDTQYF
>NA|TRBV6-5|NA|TRBJ2-1
TGTGCCAGCAGTTACTCGAAAGGGGTCAATGAGCAGTTCTTC
CASSYSKGVNEQFF
>NA|TRBV2|NA|TRBJ2-2
TGTGCCAGCAGTGAATGGGGGGACACCGGGGAGCTGTTTTTT
CASSEWGDTGELFF
>NA|TRBV25-1|TRBD2|TRBJ2-3
TGTGCCAGCAGTGGGCGGACTAGCGGGGGGGGAGATACGCAGTATTTT
CASSGRTSGGGDTQYF
>few|TRBV7-2|NA|TRBJ2-5
TGTGCCAGCAGCTTACAGGGCGCAGAGACCCAGTACTTC
CASSLQGAETQYF
>NA|TRBV19|TRBD1|TRBJ1-6
TGTGCCAGTAGTATGACAGGGTGGAATTCACCCCTCCACTTT
CASSMTGWNSPLHF
>NA|TRBV7-9|NA|TRBJ2-7
TGTGCCAGCAGCTTAGGAGCGGCAGGGGGGCGAGACGAGCAGTACTTC
CASSLGAAGGRDEQYF
>NA|TRBV10-3|NA|TRBJ1-4
TGTGCCAGCGCCATGGAGGCAACTAATGAAAAACTGTTTTTT
CASAMEATNEKLFF
>once|TRBV9|TRBD1|TRBJ1-2
TGTGCCAGCTCTAGAGGGGGCGACTATGGCTACACCTTC
CASSRGGDYGYTF
>NA|TRBV4-3|NA|TRBJ1-1
TGCGCCAGCAGCCCCCGGGGGAACACTGAAGCTTTCTTT
CASSPRGNTEAFF
>NA|TRBV4-1|TRBD1|TRBJ2-6
TGCGCCAGCAGCCAAGGGGACAGGGGATGGGCAGGGGCCAACGTCCTGACTTTC
CASSQGDRGWAGANVLTF
>NA|TRBV29-1|TRBD1|TRBJ2-1
TGCAGCGGCCTCCGGGACAGGGCCTACAATGAGCAGTTCTTC
CSGLRDRAYNEQFF